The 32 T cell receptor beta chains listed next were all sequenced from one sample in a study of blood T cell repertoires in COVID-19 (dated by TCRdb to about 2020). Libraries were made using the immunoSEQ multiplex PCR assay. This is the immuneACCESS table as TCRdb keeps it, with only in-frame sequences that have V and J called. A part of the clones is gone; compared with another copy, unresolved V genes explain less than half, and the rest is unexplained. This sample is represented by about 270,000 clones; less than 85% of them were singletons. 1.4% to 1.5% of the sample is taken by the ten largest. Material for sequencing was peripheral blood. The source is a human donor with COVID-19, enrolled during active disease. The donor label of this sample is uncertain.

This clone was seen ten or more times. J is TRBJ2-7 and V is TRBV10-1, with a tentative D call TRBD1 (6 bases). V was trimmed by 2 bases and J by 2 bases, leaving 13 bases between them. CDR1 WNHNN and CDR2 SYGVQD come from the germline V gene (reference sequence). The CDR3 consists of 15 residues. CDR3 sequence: CASSEGLGTPYEQYF. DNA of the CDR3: TGCGCCAGCAGTGAGGGGCTTGGGACACCCTACGAGCAGTACTTC.

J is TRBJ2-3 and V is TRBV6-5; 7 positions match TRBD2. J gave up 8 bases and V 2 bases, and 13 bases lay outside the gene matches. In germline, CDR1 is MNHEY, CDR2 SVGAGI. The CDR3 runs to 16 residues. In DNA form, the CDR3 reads TGTGCCAGCAGTTACGAGGCGGGAGATACGTCGGGTACGCAGTATTTT. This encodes CASSYEAGDTSGTQYF.

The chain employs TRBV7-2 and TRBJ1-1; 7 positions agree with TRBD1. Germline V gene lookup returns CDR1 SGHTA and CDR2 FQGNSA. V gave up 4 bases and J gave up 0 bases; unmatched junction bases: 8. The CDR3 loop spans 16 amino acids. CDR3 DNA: TGTGCCAGCAGCTCGCAGACAGGGAGCATGAACACTGAAGCTTTCTTT. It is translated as CASSSQTGSMNTEAFF.

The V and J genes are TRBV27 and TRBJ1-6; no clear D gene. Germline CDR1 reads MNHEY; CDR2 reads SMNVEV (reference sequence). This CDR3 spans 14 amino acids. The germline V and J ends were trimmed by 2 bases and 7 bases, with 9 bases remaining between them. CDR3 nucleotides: TGTGCCAGCAGTTTAGAGTTCAGGAATTCACCCCTCCACTTT. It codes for CASSLEFRNSPLHF.

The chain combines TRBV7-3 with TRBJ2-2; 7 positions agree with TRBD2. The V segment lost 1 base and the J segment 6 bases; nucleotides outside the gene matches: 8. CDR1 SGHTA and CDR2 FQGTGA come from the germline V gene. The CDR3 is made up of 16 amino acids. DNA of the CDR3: TGTGCCAGCAGCTTAATGAACGCGGGAGCTGCCGGGGAGCTGTTTTTT. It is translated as CASSLMNAGAAGELFF.

The CDR3 DNA follows: TGTGCCAGCAGCCCGGACAGGGAATCTAATGAAAAACTGTTTTTT. Translation: CASSPDRESNEKLFF. The rearrangement joins TRBV5-4 to TRBJ1-4; TRBD1 aligns across 8 bases. V dropped 4 bases and J dropped 3; count of bases not matched to a gene: 5. This CDR3 region has 15 residues. Germline-derived CDR1 and CDR2 are SGHNT and YYREEE (reference sequence). The full variable domain, rest sourced from reference TRBV5-4 and TRBJ1-4, is ETGVTQSPTHLIKTRGQQVTLRCSSQSGHNTVSWYQQALGQGPQFIFQYYREEENGRGNFPPRFSGLQFPNYSSELNVNALELDDSALYLCASSPDRESNEKLFFGSGTQLSVL.

CDR3 coding DNA: TGTGCCAGCAGTGAACGGGTGGGAGACAGGGTGGGCGGCTACACCTTC. Its translation is CASSERVGDRVGGYTF. The chain combines TRBV6-1 with TRBJ1-2; the match to TRBD1 covers 7 bases. The CDR3 length is 16 residues. With V trimmed by 2 bases and J by 8 bases, 14 bases remained unmatched. Germline CDR1 MNHNS, CDR2 SASEGT.

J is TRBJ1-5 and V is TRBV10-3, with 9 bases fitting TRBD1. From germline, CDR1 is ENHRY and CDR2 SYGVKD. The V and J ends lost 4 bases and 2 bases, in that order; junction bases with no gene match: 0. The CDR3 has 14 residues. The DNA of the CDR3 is TGTGCCATCAGTGGGACAGGGGGCAATCAGCCCCAGCATTTT. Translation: CAISGTGGNQPQHF.

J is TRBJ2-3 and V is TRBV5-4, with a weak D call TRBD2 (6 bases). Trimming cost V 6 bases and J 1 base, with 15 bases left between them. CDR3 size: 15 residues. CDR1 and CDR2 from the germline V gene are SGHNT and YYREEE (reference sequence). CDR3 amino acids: CASTRGGGGTDTQYF. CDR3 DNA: TGTGCCAGCACCCGTGGTGGCGGGGGCACAGATACGCAGTATTTT. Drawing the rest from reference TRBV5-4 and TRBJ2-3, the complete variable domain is ETGVTQSPTHLIKTRGQQVTLRCSSQSGHNTVSWYQQALGQGPQFIFQYYREEENGRGNFPPRFSGLQFPNYSSELNVNALELDDSALYLCASTRGGGGTDTQYFGPGTRLTVL.

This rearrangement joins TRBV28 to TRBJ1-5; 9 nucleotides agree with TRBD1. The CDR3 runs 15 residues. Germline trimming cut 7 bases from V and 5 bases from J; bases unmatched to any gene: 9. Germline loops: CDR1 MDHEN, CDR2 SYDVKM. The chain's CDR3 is CASNPTGGSYQPQHF. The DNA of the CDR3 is TGTGCCAGCAACCCAACAGGGGGCTCTTATCAGCCCCAGCATTTT.

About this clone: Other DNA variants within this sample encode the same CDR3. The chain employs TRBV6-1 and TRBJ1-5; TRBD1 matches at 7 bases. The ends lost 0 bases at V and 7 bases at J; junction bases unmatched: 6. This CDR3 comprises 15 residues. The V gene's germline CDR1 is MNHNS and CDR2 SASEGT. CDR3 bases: TGTGCCAGCAGTGAAGCATCAGGGGGATACCAGCCCCAGCATTTT. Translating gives CASSEASGGYQPQHF.

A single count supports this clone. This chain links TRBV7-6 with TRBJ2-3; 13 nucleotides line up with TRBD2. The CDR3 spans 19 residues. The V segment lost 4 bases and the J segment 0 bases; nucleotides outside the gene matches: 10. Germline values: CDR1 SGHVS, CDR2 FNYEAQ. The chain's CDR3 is CASSSGLAGDFSSTDTQYF. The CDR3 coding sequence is TGTGCCAGCAGCTCTGGACTAGCGGGAGACTTTTCTAGCACAGATACGCAGTATTTT.

CDR3 nucleotide sequence: TGTGCCAGTAGGTTACTAGCGGGAGTTGATGCTGGGGCCAACGTCCTGACTTTC. Translated: CASRLLAGVDAGANVLTF. The chain recombines TRBV19 with TRBJ2-6; 11 bases align to TRBD2. Per the germline V gene, CDR1 is LNHDA and CDR2 is SQIVND (reference sequence). The ends lost 6 bases at V and 2 bases at J; junction bases unmatched: 9. This CDR3 has 18 amino acids.

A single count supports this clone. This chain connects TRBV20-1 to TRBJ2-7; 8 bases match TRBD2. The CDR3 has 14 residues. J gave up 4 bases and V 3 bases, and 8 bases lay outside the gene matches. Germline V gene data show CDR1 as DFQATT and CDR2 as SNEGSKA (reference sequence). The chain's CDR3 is CSASISGGGYEQYF. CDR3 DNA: TGCAGTGCTAGTATAAGCGGGGGTGGTTACGAGCAGTACTTC.

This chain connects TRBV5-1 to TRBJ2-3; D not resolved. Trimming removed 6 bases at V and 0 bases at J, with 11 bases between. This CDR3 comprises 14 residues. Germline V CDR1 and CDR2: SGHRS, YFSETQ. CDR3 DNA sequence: TGCGCCAGCAAGTCTTGGGCTAGCACAGATACGCAGTATTTT. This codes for CASKSWASTDTQYF.

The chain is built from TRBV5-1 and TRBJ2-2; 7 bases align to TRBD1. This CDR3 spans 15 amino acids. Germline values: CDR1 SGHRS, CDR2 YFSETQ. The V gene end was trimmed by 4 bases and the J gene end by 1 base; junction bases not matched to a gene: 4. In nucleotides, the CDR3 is TGCGCCAGCAGCCTGGGACAGCGGAACACCGGGGAGCTGTTTTTT. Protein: CASSLGQRNTGELFF. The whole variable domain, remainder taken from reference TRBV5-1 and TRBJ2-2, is KAGVTQTPRYLIKTRGQQVTLSCSPISGHRSVSWYQQTPGQGLQFLFEYFSETQRNKGNFPGRFSGRQFSNSRSEMNVSTLELGDSALYLCASSLGQRNTGELFFGEGSRLTVL.

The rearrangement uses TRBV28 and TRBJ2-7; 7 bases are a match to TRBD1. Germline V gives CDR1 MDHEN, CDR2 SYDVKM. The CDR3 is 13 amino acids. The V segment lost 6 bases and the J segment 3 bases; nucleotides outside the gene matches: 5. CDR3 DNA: TGTGCCAGCAGGATGGACAGGAACTACGAGCAGTACTTC. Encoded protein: CASRMDRNYEQYF. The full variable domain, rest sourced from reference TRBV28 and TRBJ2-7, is DVKVTQSSRYLVKRTGEKVFLECVQDMDHENMFWYRQDPGLGLRLIYFSYDVKMKEKGDIPEGYSVSREKKERFSLILESASTNQTSMYLCASRMDRNYEQYFGPGTRLTVT.

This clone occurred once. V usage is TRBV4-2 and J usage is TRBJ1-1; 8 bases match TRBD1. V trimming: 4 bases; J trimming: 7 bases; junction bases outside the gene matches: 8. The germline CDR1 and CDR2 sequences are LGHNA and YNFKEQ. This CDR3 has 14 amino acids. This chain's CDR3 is CASSLDRGIGEAFF. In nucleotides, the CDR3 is TGTGCCAGCAGCCTAGACAGGGGAATAGGTGAAGCTTTCTTT.

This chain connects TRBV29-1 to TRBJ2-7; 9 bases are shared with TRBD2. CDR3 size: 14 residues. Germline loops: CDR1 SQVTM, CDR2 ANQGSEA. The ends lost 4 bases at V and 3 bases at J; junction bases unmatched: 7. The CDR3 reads CSVVSLAGFYEQYF. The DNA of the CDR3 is TGCAGCGTTGTCTCACTAGCGGGCTTCTACGAGCAGTACTTC.

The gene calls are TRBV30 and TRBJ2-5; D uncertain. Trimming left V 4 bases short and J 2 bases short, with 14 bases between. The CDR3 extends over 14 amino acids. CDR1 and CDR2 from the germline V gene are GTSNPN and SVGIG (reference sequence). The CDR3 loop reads CAWTMEPIQETQYF. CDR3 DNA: TGTGCCTGGACCATGGAGCCGATACAAGAGACCCAGTACTTC.

CDR3 sequence: CASSLTGQGRGIQYF. CDR3 in DNA: TGTGCCAGCAGCTTAACGGGACAGGGTCGTGGCATTCAGTACTTC. V and J are TRBV7-2 and TRBJ2-4; 9 bases map to TRBD1. The junction had 8 bases not matched to a gene; V was cut back by 2 bases and J by 9 bases. The germline CDR1 and CDR2 sequences are SGHTA and FQGNSA. The CDR3 length is 15 residues.

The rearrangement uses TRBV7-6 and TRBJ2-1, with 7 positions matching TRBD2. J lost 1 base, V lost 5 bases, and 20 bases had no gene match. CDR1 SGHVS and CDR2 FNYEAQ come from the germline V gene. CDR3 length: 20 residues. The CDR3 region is CASSRPSLDAGVRSYNEQFF. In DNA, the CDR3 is TGTGCCAGCAGCCGCCCTTCCCTAGACGCGGGAGTTCGTTCCTACAATGAGCAGTTCTTC.

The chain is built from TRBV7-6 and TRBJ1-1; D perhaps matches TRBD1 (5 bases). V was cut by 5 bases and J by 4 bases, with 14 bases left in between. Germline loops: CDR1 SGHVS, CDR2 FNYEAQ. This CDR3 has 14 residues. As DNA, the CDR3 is TGTGCCAGCAGCCCCCCTAGGGGTGTCACTGAAGCTTTCTTT. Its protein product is CASSPPRGVTEAFF.

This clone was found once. Here the CDR3 reads CASSSFSGSSYNEQFF. As DNA, the CDR3 is TGTGCCAGCAGTTCCTTTAGCGGGAGCTCCTACAATGAGCAGTTCTTC. This rearrangement joins TRBV28 to TRBJ2-1, with 9 nucleotides matching TRBD2. The V segment lost 4 bases and the J segment 0 bases; nucleotides outside the gene matches: 4. CDR3 length equals 16 residues. Germline CDR1 and CDR2: MDHEN and SYDVKM.

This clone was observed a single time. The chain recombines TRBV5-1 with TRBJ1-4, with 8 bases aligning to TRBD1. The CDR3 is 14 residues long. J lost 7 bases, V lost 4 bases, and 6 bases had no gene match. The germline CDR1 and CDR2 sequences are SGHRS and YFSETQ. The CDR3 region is CASSRQGFGEKLFF. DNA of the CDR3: TGCGCCAGCAGCCGACAGGGGTTTGGTGAAAAACTGTTTTTT. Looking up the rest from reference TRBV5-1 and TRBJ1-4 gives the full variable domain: KAGVTQTPRYLIKTRGQQVTLSCSPISGHRSVSWYQQTPGQGLQFLFEYFSETQRNKGNFPGRFSGRQFSNSRSEMNVSTLELGDSALYLCASSRQGFGEKLFFGSGTQLSVL.

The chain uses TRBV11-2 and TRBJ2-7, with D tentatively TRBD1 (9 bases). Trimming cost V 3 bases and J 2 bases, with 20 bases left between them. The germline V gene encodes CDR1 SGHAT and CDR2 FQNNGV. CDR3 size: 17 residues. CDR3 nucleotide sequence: TGTGCCAGCAGCTTCGGGGGGGGACAGGGTACACCCTACGAGCAGTACTTC. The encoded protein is CASSFGGGQGTPYEQYF.

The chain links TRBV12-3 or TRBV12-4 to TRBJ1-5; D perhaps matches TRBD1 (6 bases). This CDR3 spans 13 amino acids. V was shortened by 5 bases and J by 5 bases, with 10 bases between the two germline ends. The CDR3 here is CASSNRGYQPQHF. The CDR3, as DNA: TGTGCCAGCAGTAATAGGGGGTATCAGCCCCAGCATTTT.

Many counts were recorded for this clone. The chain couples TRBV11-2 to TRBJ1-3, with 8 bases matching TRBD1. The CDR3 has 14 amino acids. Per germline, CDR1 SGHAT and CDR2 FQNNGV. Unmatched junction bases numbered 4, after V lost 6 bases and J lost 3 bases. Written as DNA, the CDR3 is TGTGCCAGCAGTCGTGACAGGGGTGGAAACACCATATATTTT. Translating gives CASSRDRGGNTIYF.

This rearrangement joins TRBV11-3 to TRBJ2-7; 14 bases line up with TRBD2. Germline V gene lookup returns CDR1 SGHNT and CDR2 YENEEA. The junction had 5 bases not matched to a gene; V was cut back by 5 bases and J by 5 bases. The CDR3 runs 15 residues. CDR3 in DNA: TGTGCCAGCAGCGAGGGGACTAGCGGGAGAAACGAGCAGTACTTC. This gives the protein CASSEGTSGRNEQYF.

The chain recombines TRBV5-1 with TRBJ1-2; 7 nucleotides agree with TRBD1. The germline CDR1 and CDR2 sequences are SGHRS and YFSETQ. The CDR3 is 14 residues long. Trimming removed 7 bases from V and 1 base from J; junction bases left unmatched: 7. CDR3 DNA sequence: TGCGCCAGCGCCGATGGGACAGTTAACTATGGCTACACCTTC. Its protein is CASADGTVNYGYTF.

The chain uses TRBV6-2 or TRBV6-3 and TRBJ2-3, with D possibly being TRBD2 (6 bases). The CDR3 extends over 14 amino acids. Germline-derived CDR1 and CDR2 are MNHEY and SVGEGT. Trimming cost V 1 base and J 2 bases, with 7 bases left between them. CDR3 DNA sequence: TGTGCCAGCAGTTACTTACTAGCCACAGATACGCAGTATTTT. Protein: CASSYLLATDTQYF.

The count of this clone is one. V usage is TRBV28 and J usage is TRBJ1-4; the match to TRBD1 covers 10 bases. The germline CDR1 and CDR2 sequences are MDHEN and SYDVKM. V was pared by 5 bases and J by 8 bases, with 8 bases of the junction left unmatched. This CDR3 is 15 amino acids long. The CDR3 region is CASSGTGAGSEKLFF. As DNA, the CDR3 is TGTGCCAGCAGTGGGACAGGGGCAGGGAGCGAAAAACTGTTTTTT.